Listed below are T cell receptor beta chains from one sample, sequenced in a study of CD8 T cells in Susac syndrome. TCRdb re-called the immunoSEQ multiplex PCR reads through MiXCR, storing one row per CDR3 protein. The sample carries over 150,000 distinct CDR3 sequences, just under 95% recorded once. The sample consisted of CD4+ T cells from PBMCs. The receptors originated from a human donor with Susac syndrome. The CDR3 runs from the conserved cysteine through the conserved F or W. The order of the fields is D gene, clone size, J gene, V gene, CDR3 protein, CDR3 DNA. The D gene is left open where the match is weak. Not all rows give a size; the values are once, few, many and, for expanded clones, a class.

D gene: NA; clone size: NA; J gene: TRBJ2-4; V gene: TRBV19; CDR3 protein: CASSLPGTANIQYF; CDR3 DNA: TGTGCCAGTAGTCTGCCGGGGACGGCTAACATTCAGTACTTC
D gene: NA; clone size: NA; J gene: TRBJ1-2; V gene: TRBV12-3/TRBV12-4; CDR3 protein: CASSPTTVGGYTF; CDR3 DNA: TGTGCCAGCAGCCCAACGACAGTGGGTGGCTACACCTTC
D gene: TRBD1; clone size: NA; J gene: TRBJ2-3; V gene: TRBV13; CDR3 protein: CASSLPKAGGADTQYF; CDR3 DNA: TGTGCCAGCAGCTTACCCAAGGCAGGGGGCGCAGATACGCAGTATTTT
D gene: NA; clone size: NA; J gene: TRBJ1-6; V gene: TRBV7-9; CDR3 protein: CATRTNLWNSPLHF; CDR3 DNA: TGTGCCACCAGGACAAACCTGTGGAATTCACCCCTCCACTTT
D gene: TRBD1; clone size: NA; J gene: TRBJ2-4; V gene: TRBV20-1; CDR3 protein: CSAQTGLAKNIQYF; CDR3 DNA: TGCAGTGCTCAGACAGGGCTAGCCAAAAACATTCAGTACTTC
D gene: TRBD2; clone size: once; J gene: TRBJ2-2; V gene: TRBV6-5; CDR3 protein: CASRHPSGSGELFF; CDR3 DNA: TGTGCCAGCCGTCATCCTAGCGGAAGCGGGGAGCTGTTTTTT
D gene: NA; clone size: NA; J gene: TRBJ1-2; V gene: TRBV18; CDR3 protein: CASSPGEGVDWRTF; CDR3 DNA: TGTGCCAGCTCACCAGGAGAAGGGGTTGACTGGCGCACCTTC
D gene: NA; clone size: few; J gene: TRBJ2-3; V gene: TRBV6-5; CDR3 protein: CASSRVGDTQYF; CDR3 DNA: TGTGCCAGCAGCCGTGTCGGGGATACGCAGTATTTT
D gene: NA; clone size: NA; J gene: TRBJ2-7; V gene: TRBV20-1; CDR3 protein: CSASLGAWGEQYF; CDR3 DNA: TGCAGTGCGTCCCTCGGGGCGTGGGGCGAGCAGTACTTC
D gene: NA; clone size: NA; J gene: TRBJ2-6; V gene: TRBV19; CDR3 protein: CASSIFGSGANVLTF; CDR3 DNA: TGTGCCAGTAGTATCTTTGGCTCTGGGGCCAACGTCCTGACTTTC
D gene: NA; clone size: NA; J gene: TRBJ2-2; V gene: TRBV4-1; CDR3 protein: CASSQGGYTGELFF; CDR3 DNA: TGCGCCAGCAGCCAAGGGGGCTACACCGGGGAGCTGTTTTTT
D gene: NA; clone size: NA; J gene: TRBJ2-1; V gene: TRBV29-1; CDR3 protein: CSVVYGGRGNEQFF; CDR3 DNA: TGCAGCGTTGTTTATGGGGGTCGAGGCAATGAGCAGTTCTTC
D gene: NA; clone size: once; J gene: TRBJ2-1; V gene: TRBV20-1; CDR3 protein: CSARRTGSYNEQFF; CDR3 DNA: TGCAGTGCTAGGAGAACGGGTTCGTACAATGAGCAGTTCTTC
D gene: NA; clone size: NA; J gene: TRBJ2-3; V gene: TRBV20-1; CDR3 protein: CSAREAGGSTDTQYF; CDR3 DNA: TGCAGTGCTAGGGAGGCCGGCGGTAGCACAGATACGCAGTATTTT
D gene: NA; clone size: NA; J gene: TRBJ2-5; V gene: TRBV2; CDR3 protein: CASRFSQGEETQYF; CDR3 DNA: TGTGCCAGCAGATTTTCTCAGGGCGAAGAGACCCAGTACTTC
D gene: NA; clone size: NA; J gene: TRBJ2-5; V gene: TRBV5-1; CDR3 protein: CASSFVQETQYF; CDR3 DNA: TGCGCCAGCAGCTTTGTTCAAGAGACCCAGTACTTC
D gene: NA; clone size: once; J gene: TRBJ1-2; V gene: TRBV7-2; CDR3 protein: CASSPRTTGGYTF; CDR3 DNA: TGTGCCAGCAGCCCCCGTACCACAGGCGGCTACACCTTC
D gene: TRBD1; clone size: NA; J gene: TRBJ2-2; V gene: TRBV12-3/TRBV12-4; CDR3 protein: CASNPSDRGSTGELFF; CDR3 DNA: TGTGCCAGCAACCCGTCCGACAGGGGTTCAACCGGGGAGCTGTTTTTT
D gene: NA; clone size: NA; J gene: TRBJ2-3; V gene: TRBV29-1; CDR3 protein: CSDRTGGVTDTQYF; CDR3 DNA: TGCAGCGACCGAACAGGGGGGGTCACAGATACGCAGTATTTT
D gene: NA; clone size: NA; J gene: TRBJ2-1; V gene: TRBV6-5; CDR3 protein: CASSLERAGYNEQFF; CDR3 DNA: TGTGCCAGCAGCCTAGAGCGGGCCGGCTACAATGAGCAGTTCTTC
D gene: NA; clone size: NA; J gene: TRBJ1-5; V gene: TRBV12-3/TRBV12-4; CDR3 protein: CASSLPPWQGEGQPQHF; CDR3 DNA: TGTGCCAGCAGTTTACCCCCCTGGCAGGGTGAAGGGCAGCCCCAGCATTTT
D gene: NA; clone size: NA; J gene: TRBJ1-1; V gene: TRBV4-2; CDR3 protein: CASSQDMQNRHTEAFF; CDR3 DNA: TGTGCCAGCAGCCAAGATATGCAGAATAGGCACACTGAAGCTTTCTTT
D gene: NA; clone size: NA; J gene: TRBJ1-1; V gene: TRBV28; CDR3 protein: CASSLREGFTEAFF; CDR3 DNA: TGTGCCAGCAGTTTACGGGAAGGCTTCACTGAAGCTTTCTTT
D gene: NA; clone size: NA; J gene: TRBJ1-2; V gene: TRBV20-1; CDR3 protein: CSARDWRSFQIYGYTF; CDR3 DNA: TGCAGTGCTAGAGATTGGCGGTCGTTCCAGATTTATGGCTACACCTTC
D gene: NA; clone size: NA; J gene: TRBJ2-1; V gene: TRBV29-1; CDR3 protein: CSVPGLEQRQFF; CDR3 DNA: TGCAGCGTTCCCGGGCTCGAACAACGGCAGTTCTTC
D gene: NA; clone size: NA; J gene: TRBJ2-5; V gene: TRBV18; CDR3 protein: CASSPQRPHSETQYF; CDR3 DNA: TGTGCCAGCTCACCACAGCGGCCTCACTCAGAGACCCAGTACTTC
D gene: TRBD1; clone size: NA; J gene: TRBJ1-2; V gene: TRBV7-2; CDR3 protein: CASSLAGGGNYGYTF; CDR3 DNA: TGTGCCAGCAGCTTAGCAGGGGGCGGGAACTATGGCTACACCTTC
D gene: NA; clone size: NA; J gene: TRBJ2-5; V gene: TRBV15; CDR3 protein: CATSRDVQTQETQYF; CDR3 DNA: TGTGCCACCAGCAGAGACGTACAGACACAAGAGACCCAGTACTTC
D gene: NA; clone size: NA; J gene: TRBJ1-3; V gene: TRBV9; CDR3 protein: CASSVTTIKSSGNTIYF; CDR3 DNA: TGTGCCAGCAGCGTAACCACAATTAAGAGCTCTGGAAACACCATATATTTT
D gene: TRBD1; clone size: NA; J gene: TRBJ1-1; V gene: TRBV9; CDR3 protein: CASSDRDRAYSNTEAFF; CDR3 DNA: TGTGCCAGCAGCGACCGGGACAGGGCATACTCGAACACTGAAGCTTTCTTT
D gene: NA; clone size: NA; J gene: TRBJ1-1; V gene: TRBV25-1; CDR3 protein: CASSAIGRTGDTEAFF; CDR3 DNA: TGTGCCAGCAGTGCGATAGGACGAACTGGGGACACTGAAGCTTTCTTT
D gene: NA; clone size: NA; J gene: TRBJ2-7; V gene: TRBV25-1; CDR3 protein: CASSGSTGTSHHEQYF; CDR3 DNA: TGTGCCAGCAGTGGGTCTACAGGGACATCGCACCACGAGCAGTACTTC
D gene: NA; clone size: NA; J gene: TRBJ1-2; V gene: TRBV15; CDR3 protein: CATSRDRAGVGYTF; CDR3 DNA: TGTGCCACCAGCAGAGACAGGGCCGGAGTTGGCTACACCTTC
D gene: TRBD1; clone size: NA; J gene: TRBJ1-2; V gene: TRBV30; CDR3 protein: CAWTPGQGAGYTF; CDR3 DNA: TGTGCCTGGACTCCGGGACAGGGCGCTGGCTACACCTTC
D gene: TRBD1; clone size: NA; J gene: TRBJ2-7; V gene: TRBV7-2; CDR3 protein: CASSPTRDRIYEQYF; CDR3 DNA: TGTGCCAGCAGCCCGACCCGGGACAGAATCTACGAGCAGTACTTC
D gene: TRBD1; clone size: NA; J gene: TRBJ2-1; V gene: TRBV2; CDR3 protein: CASTLKSNRGTEQFF; CDR3 DNA: TGTGCCAGCACCCTTAAGTCCAACAGGGGTACTGAGCAGTTCTTC
D gene: TRBD1; clone size: NA; J gene: TRBJ2-6; V gene: TRBV30; CDR3 protein: CACTGTVISGANVLTF; CDR3 DNA: TGTGCCTGCACCGGGACAGTGATCTCTGGGGCCAACGTCCTGACTTTC
D gene: TRBD2; clone size: NA; J gene: TRBJ2-3; V gene: TRBV27; CDR3 protein: CASSPRGSGRFDTDTQYF; CDR3 DNA: TGTGCCAGCAGTCCCCGGGGTAGCGGGAGGTTTGATACAGATACGCAGTATTTT
D gene: NA; clone size: NA; J gene: TRBJ1-5; V gene: TRBV5-6; CDR3 protein: CASSLTGDGGNQPQHF; CDR3 DNA: TGTGCCAGCAGCCTGACAGGAGATGGTGGGAATCAGCCCCAGCATTTT
D gene: NA; clone size: few; J gene: TRBJ1-1; V gene: TRBV3-1; CDR3 protein: CASSQSPNTEAFF; CDR3 DNA: TGTGCCAGCAGCCAATCCCCGAACACTGAAGCTTTCTTT
D gene: NA; clone size: NA; J gene: TRBJ1-1; V gene: TRBV20-1; CDR3 protein: CSARPLGTEAFF; CDR3 DNA: TGCAGTGCTAGGCCCCTCGGCACTGAAGCTTTCTTT
D gene: NA; clone size: NA; J gene: TRBJ1-6; V gene: TRBV30; CDR3 protein: CAWTGYSNSPLHF; CDR3 DNA: TGTGCCTGGACGGGCTACTCCAATTCACCCCTCCACTTT
D gene: NA; clone size: NA; J gene: TRBJ2-3; V gene: TRBV20-1; CDR3 protein: CSARRFPDTQYF; CDR3 DNA: TGCAGTGCTAGACGATTTCCAGATACGCAGTATTTT
D gene: TRBD1; clone size: NA; J gene: TRBJ1-2; V gene: TRBV2; CDR3 protein: CASSRDRGEGVYTF; CDR3 DNA: TGTGCCAGCAGCCGCGACAGGGGAGAAGGTGTCTACACCTTC
D gene: NA; clone size: NA; J gene: TRBJ2-2; V gene: TRBV29-1; CDR3 protein: CSVQARGNTGELFF; CDR3 DNA: TGCAGCGTTCAAGCCAGGGGGAACACCGGGGAGCTGTTTTTT
D gene: NA; clone size: NA; J gene: TRBJ2-3; V gene: TRBV4-3; CDR3 protein: CASSQGGGDTQYF; CDR3 DNA: TGCGCCAGCAGCCAAGGAGGGGGAGATACGCAGTATTTT
D gene: NA; clone size: NA; J gene: TRBJ1-5; V gene: TRBV12-3/TRBV12-4; CDR3 protein: CASSLSGRGNQPQHF; CDR3 DNA: TGTGCCAGCAGTTTATCCGGGCGAGGCAATCAGCCCCAGCATTTT
D gene: TRBD2; clone size: once; J gene: TRBJ2-1; V gene: TRBV5-1; CDR3 protein: CASSTILAGGRNEQFF; CDR3 DNA: TGCGCCAGCAGCACGATCTTAGCGGGAGGAAGGAATGAGCAGTTCTTC